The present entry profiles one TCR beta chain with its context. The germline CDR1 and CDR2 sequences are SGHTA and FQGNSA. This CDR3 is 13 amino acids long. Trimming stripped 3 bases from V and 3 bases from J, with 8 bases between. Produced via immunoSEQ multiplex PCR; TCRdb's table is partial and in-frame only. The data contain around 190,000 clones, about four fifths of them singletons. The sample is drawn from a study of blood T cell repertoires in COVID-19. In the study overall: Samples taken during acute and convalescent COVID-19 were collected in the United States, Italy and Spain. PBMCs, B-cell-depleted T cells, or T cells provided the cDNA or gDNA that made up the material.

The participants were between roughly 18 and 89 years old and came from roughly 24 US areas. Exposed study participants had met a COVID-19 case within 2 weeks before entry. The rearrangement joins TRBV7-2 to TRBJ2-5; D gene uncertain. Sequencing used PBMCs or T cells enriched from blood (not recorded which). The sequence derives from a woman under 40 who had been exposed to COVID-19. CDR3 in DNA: TGTGCCAGCAGCTTCTTCACAGAAGAGACCCAGTACTTC. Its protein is CASSFFTEETQYF.